This T cell receptor (beta chain) was recovered during a study of vaccination effects on CD4 cells after COVID-19. Looking at the study overall: As their vaccination, participants received two doses of either BNT162b2 or mRNA-1273. The study, taken as a whole, reports: Clones arising from infection and from vaccination showed marked clonal contraction late after vaccination. Healthy vaccinees' vaccine-induced clones included only 1 of 255 cross-reacting with common cold coronaviruses.

This clone was seen once. Antigen: not known. This table comes from immunoSEQ multiplex PCR, and its TCRdb copy is limited to in-frame clones, with some not included. The data show about 72,000 clones, 77% seen once. In germline, CDR1 is SNHLY, CDR2 FYNNEI. The V and J ends lost 5 bases and 5 bases respectively, with 12 bases between them. The CDR3 spans 13 residues. Following 10 days of culture, CD4+ T cells were isolated. The chain links TRBV2 to TRBJ2-5; no firm D call. The source of this sequence is a human donor who received a COVID-19 vaccine. The sample was CD4+ T cells from PBMCs cultured without peptide, taken before COVID-19 vaccination. CDR3 DNA sequence: TGTGCCAGCAGTCACAGCGAAAGGGAGACCCAGTACTTC. This translates into CASSHSERETQYF.